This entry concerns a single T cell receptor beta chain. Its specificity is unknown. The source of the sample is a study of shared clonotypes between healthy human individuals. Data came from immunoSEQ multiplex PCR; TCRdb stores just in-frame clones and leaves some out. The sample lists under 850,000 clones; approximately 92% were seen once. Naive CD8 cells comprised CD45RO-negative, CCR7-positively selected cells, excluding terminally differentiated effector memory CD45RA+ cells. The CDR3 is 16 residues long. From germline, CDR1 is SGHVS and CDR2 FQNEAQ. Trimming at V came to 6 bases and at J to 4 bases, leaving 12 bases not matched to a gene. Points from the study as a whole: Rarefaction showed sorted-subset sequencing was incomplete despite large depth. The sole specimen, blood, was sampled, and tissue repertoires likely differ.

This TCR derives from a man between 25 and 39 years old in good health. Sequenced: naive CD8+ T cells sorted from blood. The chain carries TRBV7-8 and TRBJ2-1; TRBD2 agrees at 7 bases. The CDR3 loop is CASSSAASGYYNEQFF. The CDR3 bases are TGTGCCAGCAGTTCCGCGGCTAGCGGCTATTACAATGAGCAGTTCTTC.